What follows are 10 T cell receptor beta chains derived from one specimen sequenced in a study of shared clonotypes between healthy human individuals. Repertoires were generated with immunoSEQ multiplex PCR, while TCRdb's copy carries only in-frame clones and drops some. The table lists about 1,800,000 clones, roughly 95% of them singletons. CD45RO-negative CD8 cells positively selected for CCR7 made up the naive population, which excluded terminally differentiated effector memory CD45RA+ cells. Sequencing used naive CD8+ T cells sorted from blood. The receptors originated from a man between 18 and 29 years old in good health.

The CDR3 loop is CASSGSLDNYGYTF. CDR3 bases: TGTGCCAGCAGCGGCTCACTGGATAACTATGGCTACACCTTC. The chain is built from TRBV9 and TRBJ1-2; D gene unclear. CDR3 length equals 14 residues. V was clipped by 3 bases and J by 1 base, with 10 bases between them. Germline loops: CDR1 SGDLS, CDR2 YYNGEE. The full variable domain, in which reference TRBV9 and TRBJ1-2 provide the parts outside the CDR3, is DSGVTQTPKHLITATGQRVTLRCSPRSGDLSVYWYQQSLDQGLQFLIQYYNGEERAKGNILERFSAQQFPDLHSELNLSSLELGDSALYFCASSGSLDNYGYTFGSGTRLTVV.

The rearrangement links TRBV19 to TRBJ1-2, with D perhaps matching TRBD1 (6 bases). Germline-derived CDR1 and CDR2 are LNHDA and SQIVND (reference sequence). The CDR3 contains 17 residues. V lost 3 bases and J 0 bases, leaving 17 bases between the germline ends. The CDR3 sequence is CASSIAAPGDTNYGYTF. The CDR3 nucleotides are TGTGCCAGTAGTATCGCGGCCCCAGGGGATACTAACTATGGCTACACCTTC.

The rearrangement links TRBV11-3 to TRBJ2-5; 7 bases map to TRBD1. Trimming took 5 bases from V and 2 from J; bases not matched to a gene: 8. The CDR3 runs to 15 residues. CDR1 SGHNT and CDR2 YENEEA come from the germline V gene. CDR3 loop: CASSPGTDTQETQYF. CDR3 DNA: TGTGCCAGCAGCCCCGGGACAGACACGCAAGAGACCCAGTACTTC.

V is TRBV10-3 and J is TRBJ1-2; the D is unclear. V dropped 0 bases and J dropped 0 bases, with 8 bases sitting between them. Germline V gene sequence: CDR1 ENHRY, CDR2 SYGVKD. The CDR3 has 15 residues. CDR3 loop: CAISESGYTNYGYTF. In nucleotides, the CDR3 is TGTGCCATCAGTGAGTCGGGGTACACTAACTATGGCTACACCTTC.

V usage is TRBV6-6 and J usage is TRBJ1-5, with 9 bases identical to TRBD1. The germline V gene encodes CDR1 MNHNY and CDR2 SVGAGI (reference sequence). V dropped 5 bases and J dropped 4; count of bases not matched to a gene: 9. The CDR3 has 16 amino acids. The CDR3 coding sequence is TGTGCCAGCAGTCCGACCGGGACAGGGTGGAATCAGCCCCAGCATTTT. It codes for CASSPTGTGWNQPQHF.

The CDR3 is CASSLTPAGGTYEQYF. The CDR3 bases are TGTGCCAGCAGTTTAACCCCCGCGGGGGGCACCTACGAGCAGTACTTC. The gene calls are TRBV27 and TRBJ2-7; TRBD2 aligns across 8 bases. This CDR3 region has 16 residues. V shed 2 bases and J 2 bases; nucleotides not matched to a gene: 8. The V gene's germline CDR1 is MNHEY and CDR2 SMNVEV (reference sequence).

This chain uses TRBV27 with TRBJ2-7; no definite D call. Germline V gene data show CDR1 as MNHEY and CDR2 as SMNVEV (reference sequence). This CDR3 has 14 amino acids. Trimming stripped 1 base from V and 1 base from J, with 8 bases between. The CDR3 DNA reads as TGTGCCAGCAGTTTATTGGGGAAGTCCTACGAGCAGTACTTC. This gives the protein CASSLLGKSYEQYF.

The V and J genes are TRBV30 and TRBJ2-7; no firm D call. CDR3 length: 14 amino acids. V dropped 5 bases and J dropped 2 bases, with 16 bases sitting between them. The V gene's germline CDR1 is GTSNPN and CDR2 SVGIG (reference sequence). The CDR3, as DNA: TGTGCCTGGTCGATCCCCGGGTCCCCCTACGAGCAGTACTTC. This translates into CAWSIPGSPYEQYF.

This chain links TRBV11-2 with TRBJ2-2; D tentatively reads TRBD1 or TRBD2 (5 bases each). CDR3 size: 16 residues. CDR1 and CDR2 from the germline V gene are SGHAT and FQNNGV. The ends were cut back, 7 bases at V and 4 bases at J, with 19 bases in the middle. The CDR3 here is CASNDRDVRGTGELFF. In DNA form, the CDR3 reads TGTGCCAGCAACGATAGGGACGTTCGGGGCACCGGGGAGCTGTTTTTT.

The chain recombines TRBV4-1 with TRBJ1-2, with 12 bases aligning to TRBD1. Germline lookup yields CDR1 MGHRA and CDR2 YSYEKL. Trimming at V came to 0 bases and at J to 3 bases, leaving 11 bases not matched to a gene. The CDR3 contains 19 residues. The CDR3 DNA follows: TGCGCCAGCAGCCAAGATCCCGGGACAGGGGGCGTCAACTACTATGGCTACACCTTC. This gives the protein CASSQDPGTGGVNYYGYTF.